The 18 T cell receptor beta chains given below trace back to one sample, sequenced in a study of blood T cell repertoires in COVID-19. The method was immunoSEQ multiplex PCR; TCRdb's version includes in-frame clones alone and lacks a portion of them. The sample yields about 270,000 clones, around 86% seen once. The sample was peripheral blood. The receptors stem from a man between 40 and 49 years old with active or convalescent COVID-19.

This clone was recorded only once. The chain uses TRBV3-1 (or the pseudogene TRBV3-2) and TRBJ2-1; D not resolved. The CDR3 is made up of 12 amino acids. The V gene lost 0 bases and the J gene lost 7 bases, with 4 bases spanning the gap. Germline-derived CDR1 and CDR2 are LGHDT and YNNKEL (reference sequence). The CDR3 DNA reads TGTGCCAGCAGCCAAGATCTTAATGAGCAGTTCTTC. Translation: CASSQDLNEQFF.

The genes are TRBV7-3 and TRBJ2-1; TRBD2 matches 9 bases. CDR3 length equals 15 residues. The germline CDR1 and CDR2 sequences are SGHTA and FQGTGA. J lost 7 bases, V lost 5 bases, and 9 bases had no gene match. The DNA for the CDR3 is TGTGCCAGCAGCCCCGGGACTAGCTCCTCTAATGAGCAGTTCTTC. Its protein is CASSPGTSSSNEQFF.

The V and J genes are TRBV5-5 and TRBJ1-1, with TRBD1 matching over 8 bases. The V gene's germline CDR1 is SGHKS and CDR2 YYEKEE (reference sequence). The CDR3 has 14 residues. Germline trimming cut 0 bases from V and 7 bases from J; bases unmatched to any gene: 5. The CDR3 loop is CASSLDDRGDEAFF. Here the CDR3 DNA reads TGTGCCAGCAGCTTGGACGACAGGGGCGATGAAGCTTTCTTT.

This sequence joins TRBV10-3 and TRBJ1-2; TRBD1 agrees at 7 bases. Trimming took 7 bases from V and 3 from J; bases not matched to a gene: 2. The germline CDR1 and CDR2 sequences are ENHRY and SYGVKD. The CDR3 is 12 residues long. CDR3 region: CAITQGDYGYTF. The CDR3 nucleotides read TGTGCCATCACTCAGGGGGACTATGGCTACACCTTC.

V gene TRBV3-1 (or the pseudogene TRBV3-2) combines with J gene TRBJ1-5, with D perhaps matching TRBD1 (6 bases). CDR1 and CDR2 (germline): LGHDT, YNNKEL (reference sequence). The CDR3 covers 15 residues. The V and J ends lost 3 bases and 4 bases respectively, with 13 bases between them. CDR3 nucleotides: TGTGCCAGCAGCCAGGGGACAACCTTGAATCAGCCCCAGCATTTT. As protein: CASSQGTTLNQPQHF.

The rearrangement joins TRBV2 to TRBJ1-1; TRBD1 matches at 8 bases. The ends lost 6 bases at V and 1 base at J; junction bases unmatched: 4. The CDR3 covers 14 residues. CDR1 is SNHLY and CDR2 is FYNNEI in the germline V gene. The CDR3 nucleotides are TGTGCCAGCAGCGCAGGGGGCGGGAACACTGAAGCTTTCTTT. Amino acid sequence: CASSAGGGNTEAFF. Full variable domain (outside the CDR3, taken from reference TRBV2 and TRBJ1-1): EPEVTQTPSHQVTQMGQEVILRCVPISNHLYFYWYRQILGQKVEFLVSFYNNEISEKSEIFDDQFSVERPDGSNFTLKIRSTKLEDSAMYFCASSAGGGNTEAFFGQGTRLTVV.

In its sample, this clone was seen once. This chain links TRBV10-2 with TRBJ2-7; 9 nucleotides match TRBD2. V was pared by 7 bases and J by 1 base, with 11 bases of the junction left unmatched. Germline loops: CDR1 WSHSY, CDR2 SAAADI. The CDR3 has 16 amino acids. The CDR3 loop reads CASTGSSGGPSYEQYF. The CDR3 coding sequence is TGCGCCAGCACGGGAAGTAGCGGGGGACCTTCCTACGAGCAGTACTTC.

The gene calls are TRBV7-3 and TRBJ2-2, with 8 bases fitting TRBD1. This CDR3 contains 18 residues. Germline V gives CDR1 SGHTA, CDR2 FQGTGA. Germline trimming cut 4 bases from V and 0 bases from J; bases unmatched to any gene: 10. CDR3 DNA sequence: TGTGCCAGCAGCTCTGTTGTTCGGACAGGGCCGAACACCGGGGAGCTGTTTTTT. Protein: CASSSVVRTGPNTGELFF.

The genes are TRBV9 and TRBJ1-2; tentative D call: TRBD1 (6 bases). This CDR3 is built from 13 residues. Germline V gene sequence: CDR1 SGDLS, CDR2 YYNGEE. V lost 2 bases and J 6 bases, leaving 11 bases between the germline ends. CDR3 residues: CASSVDRSNGYTF. The CDR3 DNA reads TGTGCCAGCAGCGTCGACAGGAGTAATGGCTACACCTTC.

The chain is built from TRBV7-6 and TRBJ1-5; D might be TRBD1 (5 bases). This CDR3 region has 13 residues. Germline V gene sequence: CDR1 SGHVS, CDR2 FNYEAQ. V dropped 4 bases and J dropped 4 bases, with 8 bases sitting between them. The CDR3 protein is CASSSQENQPQHF. Here the CDR3 DNA reads TGTGCCAGCAGCTCACAGGAAAATCAGCCCCAGCATTTT.

V is TRBV2 and J is TRBJ2-4; possibly TRBD1 for D (5 bases). Germline assignment: CDR1 SNHLY and CDR2 FYNNEI. The ends were cut back, 5 bases at V and 6 bases at J, with 14 bases in the middle. The CDR3 length is 14 residues. CDR3 in DNA: TGTGCCAGCAGTACAGGCTTAGTTGGAAACATTCAGTACTTC. Its translation: CASSTGLVGNIQYF.

This chain uses TRBV13 with TRBJ2-7; maybe TRBD1 (6 bases). Per germline, CDR1 PRHDT and CDR2 FYEKMQ (reference sequence). V was cut by 3 bases and J by 4 bases, with 19 bases left in between. CDR3 length: 16 amino acids. For the CDR3, the DNA is TGTGCCAGCAGCTTTCCAGATGAGGCGCAGGGGTACGAGCAGTACTTC. The encoded protein is CASSFPDEAQGYEQYF.

CDR3 amino acids: CASSQDYGTSAETQYF. CDR3 DNA sequence: TGCGCCAGCAGCCAAGATTATGGGACTAGCGCGGAGACCCAGTACTTC. This chain joins TRBV4-1 and TRBJ2-5; TRBD2 matches 10 bases. CDR3 length equals 16 residues. The V gene end was trimmed by 0 bases and the J gene end by 5 bases; junction bases not matched to a gene: 6. Germline V lookup: CDR1 MGHRA, CDR2 YSYEKL.

The gene calls are TRBV5-4 and TRBJ2-5, with 7 bases that match TRBD2. V dropped 3 bases and J dropped 1; count of bases not matched to a gene: 9. The CDR3 has 16 amino acids. CDR1 and CDR2 from the germline V gene are SGHNT and YYREEE (reference sequence). As DNA, the CDR3 is TGTGCCAGCAGCTCGGGAGGTAGACAGCCCCAAGAGACCCAGTACTTC. It encodes CASSSGGRQPQETQYF.

This chain connects TRBV28 to TRBJ2-7; TRBD1 matches at 10 bases. CDR3 size: 15 residues. Germline V gives CDR1 MDHEN, CDR2 SYDVKM. V lost 5 bases, J lost 4 bases, and 8 bases stayed unmatched. This chain's CDR3 is CASSRPTGGGYEQYF. The CDR3, as DNA: TGTGCCAGCAGTCGCCCGACAGGGGGCGGTTACGAGCAGTACTTC.

This rearrangement joins TRBV10-1 to TRBJ2-3; 8 nucleotides match TRBD2. This CDR3 comprises 15 residues. The germline gives CDR1 WNHNN, CDR2 SYGVQD (reference sequence). V dropped 3 bases and J dropped 1; count of bases not matched to a gene: 3. In nucleotides, the CDR3 is TGCGCCAGCAGTGAAGCGGGGGACGGCACAGATACGCAGTATTTT. Protein product: CASSEAGDGTDTQYF.

This chain links TRBV9 with TRBJ2-1, with D possibly TRBD2 on 6 matching bases. Germline V gene lookup returns CDR1 SGDLS and CDR2 YYNGEE. The CDR3 spans 14 residues. Deletions cut 3 bases from V and 9 bases from J, with 16 bases between. The CDR3 is CASSDGTGDGEQFF. In nucleotides, the CDR3 is TGTGCCAGCAGCGATGGCACGGGGGATGGTGAGCAGTTCTTC.

The rearrangement uses TRBV27 and TRBJ1-1; 9 nucleotides match TRBD1. The length of the CDR3 is 14 residues. Unmatched junction bases numbered 8, after V lost 6 bases and J lost 6 bases. CDR1 is MNHEY, CDR2 SMNVEV, per germline (reference sequence). The CDR3 here is CASRKQGALSEAFF. The DNA of the CDR3 is TGTGCCAGCAGAAAACAGGGGGCGCTATCTGAAGCTTTCTTT.